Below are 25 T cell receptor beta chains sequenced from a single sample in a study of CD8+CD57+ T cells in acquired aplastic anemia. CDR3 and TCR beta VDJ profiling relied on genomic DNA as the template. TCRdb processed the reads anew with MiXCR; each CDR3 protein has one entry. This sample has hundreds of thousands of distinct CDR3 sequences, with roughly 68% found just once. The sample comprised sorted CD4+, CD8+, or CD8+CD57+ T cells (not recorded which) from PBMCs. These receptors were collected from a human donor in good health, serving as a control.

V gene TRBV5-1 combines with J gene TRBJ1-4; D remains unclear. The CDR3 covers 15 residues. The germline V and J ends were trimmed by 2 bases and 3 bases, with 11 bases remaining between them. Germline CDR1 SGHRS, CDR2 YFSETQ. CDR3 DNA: TGCGCCAGCAGCTTACGCGGGCAGTCTAATGAAAAACTGTTTTTT. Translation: CASSLRGQSNEKLFF.

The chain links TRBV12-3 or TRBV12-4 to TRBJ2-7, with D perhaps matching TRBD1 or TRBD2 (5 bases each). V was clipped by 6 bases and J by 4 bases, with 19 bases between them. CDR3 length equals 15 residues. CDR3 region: CASSLGTAAGYEQYF. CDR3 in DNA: TGTGCCAGCAGCCTCGGGACGGCGGCAGGTTACGAGCAGTACTTC.

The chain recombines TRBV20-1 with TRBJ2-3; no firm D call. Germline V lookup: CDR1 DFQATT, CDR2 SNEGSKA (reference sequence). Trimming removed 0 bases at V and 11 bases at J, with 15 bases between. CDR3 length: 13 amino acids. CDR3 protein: CSAREVSYNEQYF. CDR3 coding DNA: TGCAGTGCTAGAGAGGTGTCCTACAATGAGCAGTATTTT.

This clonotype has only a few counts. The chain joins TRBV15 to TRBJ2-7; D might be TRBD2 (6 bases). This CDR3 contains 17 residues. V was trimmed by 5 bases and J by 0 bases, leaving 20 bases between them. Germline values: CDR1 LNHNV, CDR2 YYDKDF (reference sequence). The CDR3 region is CATSQGTSGPSSYEQYF. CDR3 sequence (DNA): TGTGCCACCAGCCAGGGAACGAGCGGGCCAAGCTCCTACGAGCAGTACTTC. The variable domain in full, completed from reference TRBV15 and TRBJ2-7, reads DAMVIQNPRYQVTQFGKPVTLSCSQTLNHNVMYWYQQKSSQAPKLLFHYYDKDFNNEADTPDNFQSRRPNTSFCFLDIRSPGLGDTAMYLCATSQGTSGPSSYEQYFGPGTRLTVT.

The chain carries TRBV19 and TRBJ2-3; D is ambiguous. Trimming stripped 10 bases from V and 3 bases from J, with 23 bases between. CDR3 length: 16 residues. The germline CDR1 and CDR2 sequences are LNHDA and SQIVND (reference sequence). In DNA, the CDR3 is TGTGCCACCCGCAGCTTGGTCTCGTGGGGAACAGATACGCAGTATTTT. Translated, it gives CATRSLVSWGTDTQYF.

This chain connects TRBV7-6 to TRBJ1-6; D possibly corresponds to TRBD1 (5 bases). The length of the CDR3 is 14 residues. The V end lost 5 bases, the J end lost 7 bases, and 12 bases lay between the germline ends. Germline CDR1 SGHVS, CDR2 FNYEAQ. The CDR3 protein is CASSVDQGNSPLHF. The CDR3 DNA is TGTGCCAGCAGCGTAGACCAGGGAAATTCACCCCTCCACTTT.

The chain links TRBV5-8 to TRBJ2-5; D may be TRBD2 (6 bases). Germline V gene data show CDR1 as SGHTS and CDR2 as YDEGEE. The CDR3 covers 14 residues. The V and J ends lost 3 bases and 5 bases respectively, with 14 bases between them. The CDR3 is CASSSMGRGETQYF. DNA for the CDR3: TGTGCCAGCAGCTCCATGGGCCGGGGGGAGACCCAGTACTTC.

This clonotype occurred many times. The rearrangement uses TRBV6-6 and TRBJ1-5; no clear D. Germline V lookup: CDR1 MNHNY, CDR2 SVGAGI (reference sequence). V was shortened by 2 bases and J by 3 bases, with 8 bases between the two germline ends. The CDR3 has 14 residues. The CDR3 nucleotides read TGTGCCAGCAGTTACCCGGGCCTCAATCAGCCCCAGCATTTT. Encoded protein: CASSYPGLNQPQHF.

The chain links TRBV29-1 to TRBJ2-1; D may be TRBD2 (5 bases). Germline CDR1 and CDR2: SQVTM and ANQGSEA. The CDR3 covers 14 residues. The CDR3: CASSASSSNNEQFF. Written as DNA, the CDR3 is TGCGCCAGTAGCGCGTCGAGTTCTAACAATGAGCAGTTCTTC.

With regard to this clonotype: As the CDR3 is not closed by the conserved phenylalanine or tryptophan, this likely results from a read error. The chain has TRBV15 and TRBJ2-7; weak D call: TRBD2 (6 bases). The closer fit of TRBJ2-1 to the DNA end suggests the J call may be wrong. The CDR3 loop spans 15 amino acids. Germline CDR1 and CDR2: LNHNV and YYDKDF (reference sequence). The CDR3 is CATSNAGGGYDEQFC. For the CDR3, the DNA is TGTGCCACCAGCAATGCCGGGGGTGGGTACGACGAGCAGTTCTGC.

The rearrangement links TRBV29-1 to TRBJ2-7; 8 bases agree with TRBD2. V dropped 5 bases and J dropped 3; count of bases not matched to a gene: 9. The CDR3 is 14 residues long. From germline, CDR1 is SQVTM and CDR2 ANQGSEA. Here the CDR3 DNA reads TGCAGCGTTAGGACTTCGGGAGGGTTCTACGAGCAGTACTTC. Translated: CSVRTSGGFYEQYF.

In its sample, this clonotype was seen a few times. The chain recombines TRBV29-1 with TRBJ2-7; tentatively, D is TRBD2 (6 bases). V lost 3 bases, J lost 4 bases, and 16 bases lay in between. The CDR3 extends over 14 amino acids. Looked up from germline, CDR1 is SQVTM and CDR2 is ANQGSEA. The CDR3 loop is CSVEVAESLYEQYF. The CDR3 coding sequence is TGCAGCGTTGAGGTAGCGGAAAGCCTTTACGAGCAGTACTTC.

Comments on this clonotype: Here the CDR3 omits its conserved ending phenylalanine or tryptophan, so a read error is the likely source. CDR3 DNA sequence: TGTGCCTGGAGCCACGGGGGGGATCAAGAGACCCAGTACCTC. Its protein product is CAWSHGGDQETQYL. The V and J genes are TRBV11-2 and TRBJ2-5; 8 bases are a match to TRBD2. Unmatched junction bases numbered 10, after V lost 11 bases and J lost 2 bases. CDR1 and CDR2 from the germline V gene are SGHAT and FQNNGV. This CDR3 is built from 14 residues.

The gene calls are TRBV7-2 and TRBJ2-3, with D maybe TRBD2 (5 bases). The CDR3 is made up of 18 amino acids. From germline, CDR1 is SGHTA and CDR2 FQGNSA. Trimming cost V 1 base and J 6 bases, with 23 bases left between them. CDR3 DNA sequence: TGTGCCAGCAGCTTAGGCGAGACTACGGCCGGGGAGCTGGATACGCAGTATTTT. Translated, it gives CASSLGETTAGELDTQYF.

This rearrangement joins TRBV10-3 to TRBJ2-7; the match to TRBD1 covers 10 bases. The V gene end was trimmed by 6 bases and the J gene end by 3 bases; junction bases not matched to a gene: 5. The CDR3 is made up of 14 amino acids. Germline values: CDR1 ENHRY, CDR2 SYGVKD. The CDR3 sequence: CAISHGTGVYEQYF. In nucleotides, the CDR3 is TGTGCCATCAGCCACGGGACAGGGGTCTACGAGCAGTACTTC.

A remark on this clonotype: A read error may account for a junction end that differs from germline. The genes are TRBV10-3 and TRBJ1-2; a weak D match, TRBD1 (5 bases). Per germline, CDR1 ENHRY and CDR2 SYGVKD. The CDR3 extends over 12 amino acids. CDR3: CASSYYGGGYTF. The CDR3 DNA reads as TGTGCCAGCAGTTACTATGGGGGGGGCTACACCTTC.

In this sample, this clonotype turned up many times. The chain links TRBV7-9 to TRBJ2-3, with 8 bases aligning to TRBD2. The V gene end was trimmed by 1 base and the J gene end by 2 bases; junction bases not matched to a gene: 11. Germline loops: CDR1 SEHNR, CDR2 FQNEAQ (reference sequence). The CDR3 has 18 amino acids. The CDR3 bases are TGTGCCAGCAGCTTAGGGCGCGTGAGCGGGGGAATCACAGATACGCAGTATTTT. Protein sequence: CASSLGRVSGGITDTQYF.

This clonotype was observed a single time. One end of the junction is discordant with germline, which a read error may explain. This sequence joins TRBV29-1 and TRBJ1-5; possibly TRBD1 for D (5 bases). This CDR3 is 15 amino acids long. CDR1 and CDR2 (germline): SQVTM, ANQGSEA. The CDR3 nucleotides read TGCAGCGCTGGCCAGGGACTCGCCGGCAAGCAGTCTCTTGGTTTT. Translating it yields CSAGQGLAGKQSLGF.

The CDR3 sequence: CSARAGQGPYEQYF. CDR3 DNA: TGCAGTGCTAGAGCCGGACAGGGGCCGTACGAGCAGTACTTC. V gene TRBV20-1 combines with J gene TRBJ2-7; 9 bases fit TRBD1. The CDR3 runs to 14 residues. V shed 1 base and J 4 bases; nucleotides not matched to a gene: 5. Germline V CDR1 and CDR2: DFQATT, SNEGSKA (reference sequence).

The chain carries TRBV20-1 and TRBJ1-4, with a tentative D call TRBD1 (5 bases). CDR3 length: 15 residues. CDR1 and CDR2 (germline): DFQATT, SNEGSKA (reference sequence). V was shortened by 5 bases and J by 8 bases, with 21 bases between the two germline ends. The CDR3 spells CSAPGQETDTEKLFF. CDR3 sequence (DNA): TGCAGTGCTCCCGGGCAAGAGACAGATACCGAAAAACTGTTTTTT.

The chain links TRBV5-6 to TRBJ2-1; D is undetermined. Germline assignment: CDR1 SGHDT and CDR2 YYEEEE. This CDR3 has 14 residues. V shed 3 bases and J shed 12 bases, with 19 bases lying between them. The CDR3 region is CASSSTQSTDTQFF. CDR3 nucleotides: TGTGCCAGCAGCTCGACGCAAAGCACAGATACGCAGTTCTTC.

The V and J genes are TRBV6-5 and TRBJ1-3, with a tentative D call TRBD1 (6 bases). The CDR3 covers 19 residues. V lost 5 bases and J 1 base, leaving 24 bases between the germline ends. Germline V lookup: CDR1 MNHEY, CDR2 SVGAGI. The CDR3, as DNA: TGTGCCAGCAGTAGAGGCGGGGGCCAGGGTGGCGGGTCTGGAAACACCATATATTTT. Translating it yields CASSRGGGQGGGSGNTIYF.

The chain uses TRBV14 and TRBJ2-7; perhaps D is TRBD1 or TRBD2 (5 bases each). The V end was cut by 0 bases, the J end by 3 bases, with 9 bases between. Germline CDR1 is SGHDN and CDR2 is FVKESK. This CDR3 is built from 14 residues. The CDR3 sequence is CASSQDWDGYEQYF. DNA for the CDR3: TGTGCCAGCAGCCAAGATTGGGACGGCTACGAGCAGTACTTC.

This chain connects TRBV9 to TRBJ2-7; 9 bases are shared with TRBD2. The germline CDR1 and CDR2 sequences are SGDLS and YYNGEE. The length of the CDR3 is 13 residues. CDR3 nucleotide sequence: TGTGCCAGCAGCGTAGACAGCCCAGCGGGGGGTCTAGTC. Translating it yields CASSVDSPAGGLV.

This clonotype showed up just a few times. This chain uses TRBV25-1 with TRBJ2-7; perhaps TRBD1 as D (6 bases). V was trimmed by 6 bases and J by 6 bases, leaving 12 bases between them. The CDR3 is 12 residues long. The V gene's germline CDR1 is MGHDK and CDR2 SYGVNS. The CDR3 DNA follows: TGTGCCAGCAGCCTTACAGGGAGCGAGCAGTACTTC. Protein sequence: CASSLTGSEQYF.